This T cell receptor beta chain is drawn from a study of control samples from healthy donors and cancer patients. The assay was immunoSEQ multiplex PCR, and TCRdb's table has in-frame clones only and misses some. Here the sample spans 150,000 to 200,000 clones, 85% to 95% being singletons. Deletions cut 4 bases from V and 8 bases from J, with 14 bases between. This CDR3 comprises 13 residues. This TCR derives from a woman aged 55-75 years in good health. The chain joins TRBV12-3 or TRBV12-4 to TRBJ1-2; maybe TRBD1 (6 bases). Sequencing input: blood. This CDR3 reads CASSSTGREGYTF. The CDR3 nucleotides are TGTGCCAGCAGTTCAACAGGGAGGGAAGGCTACACCTTC.